This T cell receptor (beta chain) was captured by sequencing in a study of cytomegalovirus exposure and HLA in healthy donors. Regarding the study as a whole: The study designated roughly 150 TCR beta chains cytomegalovirus-associated. The finding came from a later analysis; first-cohort TCR clusters tended to co-occur in the 130 or so validation repertoires. Rarity characterized most TCR sequences, yet some public TCRs appeared in many donors.

The donors were part of the validation cohort of roughly 110 subjects. That cohort was separate from the first cohort, which comprised 670 or so subjects. Germline lookup yields CDR1 MDHEN and CDR2 SYDVKM. J lost 3 bases, V lost 8 bases, and 4 bases had no gene match. This CDR3 spans 13 amino acids. Regarding this clone: Its antigen is as yet unknown.

Libraries were prepared by immunoSEQ multiplex PCR; TCRdb keeps only in-frame clonotypes and omits some of them. The sample carries 100,000 to 120,000 clones, over 85% recorded once. The sample comprised PBMCs. This sequence originates from a woman between 18 and 29 years old in good health and CMV-seronegative. The chain carries TRBV28 and TRBJ2-7, with 10 bases matching TRBD2. The CDR3 spells CASGASGGYEQYF. CDR3 nucleotides: TGTGCCAGCGGGGCTAGCGGGGGCTACGAGCAGTACTTC.